This T cell receptor beta chain was sequenced in a study of blood T cells in healthy people across ages (dated by TCRdb to between 2015 and 2016). In terms of the full investigation: Template switching captured roughly one uniquely barcoded TCR beta cDNA molecule per two T cells in model experiments. The study analyzed two additional independent replicas of 1 million unique cDNA reads from the same blood draw for two donors, one aged 18 to 30 and one aged 80 or older. Donors were grouped into four age groups: young (average 16 years), middle-aged (approximately 41), aged (around 56) and long-lived (just over 80). To track age-related changes in TCR beta repertoire diversity, the study relied on deep sequencing normalized with unique cDNA molecular identifiers.

Many counts were recorded for this clonotype. The antigen it recognizes is unknown. Base-call qualities are not available, and no considerably larger clone is one nucleotide away. Based on the germline V gene (reference sequence), the CDR1 and CDR2 sequences are DFQATT and SNEGSKA. The trim is 3 bases for V and 0 bases for J, with a gap of 6 bases between the germline ends. The CDR3, from cysteine to phenylalanine, totals 12 residues. Of all the DNA, just the CDR3 is kept, 36 bases in frame from base 1. Paper-wide results and their limitations: Conclusive comparison of naive and antigen-experienced compartments was prevented by the profiling of bulk unsorted PBMCs. Because donor CMV infection status was unknown, age-related changes in expanded clonotypes were potentially confounded. Observed TCR beta diversity per million T cells fell roughly linearly with age, and a significant reduction was already apparent by age around 40. The long-lived group showed more naive CD4+ T cells, fewer expanded clones and increased TCR diversity than the aged group, suggesting age selection. Estimates of total diversity based on one million sequenced T cells were considered lower bounds and underestimates. A strong correlation was found between observed TCR beta diversity and the percentage of naive T cells measured by flow cytometry.

The library was obtained by 5' RACE. This sample was sequenced with an Illumina HiSeq 2500. A second PCR of roughly 7 to 12 cycles was run with a J-beta primer mix and a sample-barcoded 5' primer. Each TCR beta cDNA molecule received a unique molecular identifier from a template-switch 5' adaptor carrying 12 random nucleotides. Each sample yielded at least 3 million CDR3-containing paired-end reads. First-strand cDNA synthesis was performed from all RNA using the Mint cDNA synthesis kit, with priming by a TRBC-specific oligonucleotide. All cDNA was treated with uracil-DNA glycosylase and then went through a first 18-cycle PCR with the universal primers M1SS and BC2_uni_R. On the authors' methods: For normalization, 1 million high-quality reads were randomly selected from each sample, with every read carrying a distinct molecular identifier. Instead of being binned into consensus sequences, reads with shared molecular identifiers were discarded. MiTCR, run with a Q25 quality threshold and the strictest error-elimination algorithm, handled CDR3 identification, clonotype clustering and error correction. A nonparametric unseen species model with Euler transformation was used to estimate lower-bound total TCR beta diversity. TCRdb trimmed public reads at Q25 via fastp, called clones via MiXCR and kept in-frame beta chains. For every CDR3 protein sequence, its rows merge into one entry that carries the most common genes and DNA. These V and J calls rely on TCRdb rather than the paper's analysis. The sample includes over a million distinct CDR3 sequences, with roughly 24% observed a single time. The top ten clones comprise approximately 0.7% of the sample.

The donors were 40 or so Caucasian individuals from Russia, aged 6 to 90 years, who were systemically healthy. Each donor gave ten milliliters of peripheral blood, drawn into EDTA-treated Vacutainer tubes. Ficoll-Paque density-gradient centrifugation was used to isolate PBMCs, with at least 6.5 million obtained per sample. Trizol reagent was used to extract total RNA from PBMCs, with at least 5 micrograms per sample. For every donor, an aliquot of PBMCs went through flow cytometry to measure the percentages of naive CD45RAhigh/CD27high T cells. A further study also used this sample, focusing on T cells of mothers and their children. Per that second paper: Nine systemically healthy Caucasian individuals served as donors, namely three mothers together with their six children. cDNA synthesis used all of the extracted RNA, with around 1.5 ug of RNA in each 15 ul reaction. In the second PCR, sample barcodes and 2-4 random nucleotides were introduced via the M1S primer. Over 9.5 million TCR beta CDR3 reads came from each mother, compared with roughly 2.8 million reads from each child. TCR recombination output is similarly shaped by thymic selection in related and unrelated pairs, with a minor effect exerted by inherited differences. Normalized repertoire overlap was always found to be slightly, but never significantly, higher in related mother-child pairs than in unrelated mother-child pairs. Persistent microchimeric T cell clones were not detected, at a sensitivity of 95 to 100 clones per million clonotypes. To look for features that set related mother-child pairs apart from unrelated individuals, the researchers ran deep NGS to compare the TCR beta repertoires of mothers and children. The mean age was 40 +/- 4 years for the mothers and approximately 11 +/- 4 years for the children. Libraries were sequenced on Illumina HiSeq 2000 with 100+100 nt paired-end reads after adapter ligation with NEBNext reagents. To prevent cross-contamination, the mother and child libraries were prepared one month apart and sequenced in separate runs. Between about 500,000 and 2,100,000 distinct TCR beta clonotypes were identified per donor. Naive TCR beta clonotypes were estimated from low-frequency clonotypes matched to each donor's FACS-determined naive share, without sorting.

The chain is made from TRBV20-1 and TRBJ2-7; the D gene cannot be named for sure. The material sequenced was blood. This clonotype was sampled from a girl aged 2-15 years in good health. The DNA sequence is given as TGCAGTGCTAGGCTTAGCTCCTACGAGCAGTACTTC. This sequence encodes CSARLSSYEQYF.